This T cell receptor (beta chain) derives from a study of identical twins. The study, taken as a whole, reports: Interpretation of the results relied on cross-sectional statistical analysis and not on following the same donors. Insertions were fewer in abundant cord blood beta clonotypes, whereas memory repertoires showed none of this pattern. Diverse VJ usage suggested most zero-insertion clonotypes were not invariant T cells.

MiXCR, applied by TCRdb to the 5' RACE reads, yields one record per CDR3 protein. The sample includes roughly 690,000 distinct CDR3 sequences, roughly 6% of them seen just once. There are a few counts of this clonotype. Its antigen remains unidentified. The sample was naive T cells sorted from blood. This sequence was found in a man between 18 and 35 years old in good health.

The CDR3 is CASSQSSPAGGPYEQYF. The CDR3 DNA is TGCGCCAGCAGCCAATCGTCGCCGGCGGGAGGGCCTTACGAGCAGTACTTC. This chain connects TRBV4-3 to TRBJ2-7, with 9 bases fitting TRBD2. The CDR3 is 17 residues long. J lost 4 bases, V lost 2 bases, and 12 bases had no gene match. The germline V gene has CDR1 LGHNA and CDR2 YSLEER.